This TCR beta chain was profiled in a study of T cell repertoires in cytomegalovirus infection (dated by TCRdb to the late 2010s). About the study as a whole: Recently identified HLA-C-restricted CMV epitopes, whose presentation resists viral immunomodulation, were targeted by peptide stimulations together with well-studied HLA-B-restricted epitopes. Donor HLA type was relevant to the analysis, because carriage of CMV infection together with the matching HLA type was indicated by public TCR beta signatures. Overall results and qualifications from the work: In both this cohort and an independent approximately 400-donor cohort, the cumulative frequency of public TCR beta family members distinguished carriers of CMV infection plus the relevant HLA type. The ex vivo response was dominated by HLA-C-restricted CMV-specific TCR beta clonotypes, which also provided the single most frequent clonotype in two of eight donors.

There are many counts of this clonotype. It lacks a known antigen. Qualities for individual bases were not recorded, and no much larger clone is one base off. Sequencing instrument: Illumina HiSeq 1500. TCRdb trimmed the raw reads at Q25, called clones with MiXCR and kept productive beta chains. Duplicate CDR3 protein sequences are folded into a single record with the most common DNA and genes. The sample contains hundreds of thousands of distinct CDR3 sequences, around 30% of them found a single time. The top ten clones comprise 18% of the sample. The germline V gene (reference sequence) specifies SGHAT as CDR1 and FQDESV as CDR2. V sheds 4 bases and J sheds 0 bases, leaving 10 bases between their ends. Including the terminal cysteine and phenylalanine, the CDR3 comprises 15 residues. Only the CDR3 part of the read is kept: 45 bases, read in frame from the first base. The treatment or condition label here, explained by the study, means: in vitro stimulation with specific CMV peptide epitopes to enrich CMV-specific T cells.

The rearranged segments are TRBV11-1 and TRBJ2-1; a weak D assignment points to TRBD1 (6 bases agree). The source is a human donor in good health (CMV status not recorded). Some clones in this sample may be carry-over from other donors' samples. This material consisted of cultured PBMCs, taken from culture after CMV antigen stimulation. The sequenced DNA: TGTGCCAGCAGCTCACAGGGTGCCTCCTACAATGAGCAGTTCTTC. It specifies CASSSQGASYNEQFF.